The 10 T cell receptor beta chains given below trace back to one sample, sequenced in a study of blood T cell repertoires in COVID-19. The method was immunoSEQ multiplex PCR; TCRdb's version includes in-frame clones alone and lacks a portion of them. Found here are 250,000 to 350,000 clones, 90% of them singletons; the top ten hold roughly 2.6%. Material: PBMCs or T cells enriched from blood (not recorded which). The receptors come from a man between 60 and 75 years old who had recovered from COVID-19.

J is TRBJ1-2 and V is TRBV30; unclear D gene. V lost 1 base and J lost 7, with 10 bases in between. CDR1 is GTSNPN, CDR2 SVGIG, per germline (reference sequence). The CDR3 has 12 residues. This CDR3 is CAWSGPGSGYTF. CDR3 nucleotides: TGTGCCTGGAGTGGGCCAGGTTCTGGCTACACCTTC.

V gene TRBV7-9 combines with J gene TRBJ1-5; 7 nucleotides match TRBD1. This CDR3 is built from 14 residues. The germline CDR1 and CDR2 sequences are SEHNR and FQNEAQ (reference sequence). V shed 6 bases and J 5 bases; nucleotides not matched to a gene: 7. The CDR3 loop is CASRKQGSDQPQHF. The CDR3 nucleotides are TGTGCCAGCAGGAAACAGGGGAGCGATCAGCCCCAGCATTTT.

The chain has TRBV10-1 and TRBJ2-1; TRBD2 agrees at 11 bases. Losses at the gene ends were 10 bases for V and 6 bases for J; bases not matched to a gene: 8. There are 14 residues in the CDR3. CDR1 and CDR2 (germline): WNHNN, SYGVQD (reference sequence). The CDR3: CAIRRLAGGNEQFF. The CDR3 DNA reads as TGCGCCATCAGAAGGCTAGCGGGGGGCAATGAGCAGTTCTTC.

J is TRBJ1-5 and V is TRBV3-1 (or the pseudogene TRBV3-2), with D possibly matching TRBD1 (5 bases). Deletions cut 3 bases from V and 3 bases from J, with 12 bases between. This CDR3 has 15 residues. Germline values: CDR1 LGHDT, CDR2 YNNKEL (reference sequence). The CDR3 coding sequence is TGTGCCAGCAGCCAGTCCAGGGTGGTCAATCAGCCCCAGCATTTT. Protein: CASSQSRVVNQPQHF.

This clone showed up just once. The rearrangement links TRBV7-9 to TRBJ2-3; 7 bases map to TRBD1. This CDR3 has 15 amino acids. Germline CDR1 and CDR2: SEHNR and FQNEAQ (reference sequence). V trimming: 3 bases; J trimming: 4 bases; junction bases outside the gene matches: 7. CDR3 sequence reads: CASSFFKRGPDTQYF. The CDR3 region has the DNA TGTGCCAGCAGCTTCTTCAAAAGGGGGCCAGATACGCAGTATTTT.

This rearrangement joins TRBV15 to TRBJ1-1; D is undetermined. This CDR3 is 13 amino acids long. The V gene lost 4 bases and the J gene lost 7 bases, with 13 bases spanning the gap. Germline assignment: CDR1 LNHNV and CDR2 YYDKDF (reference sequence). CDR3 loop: CATSNDRALEAFF. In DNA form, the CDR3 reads TGTGCCACCAGCAATGATCGAGCTCTTGAAGCTTTCTTT.

CDR3 protein: CASRTGQGTSSYNSPLHF. The CDR3 DNA reads as TGTGCCAGTAGAACGGGACAGGGCACCAGCTCCTATAATTCACCCCTCCACTTT. This rearrangement joins TRBV19 to TRBJ1-6, with TRBD1 identical over 9 bases. The germline CDR1 and CDR2 sequences are LNHDA and SQIVND (reference sequence). V dropped 6 bases and J dropped 0; count of bases not matched to a gene: 9. The CDR3 totals 18 residues.

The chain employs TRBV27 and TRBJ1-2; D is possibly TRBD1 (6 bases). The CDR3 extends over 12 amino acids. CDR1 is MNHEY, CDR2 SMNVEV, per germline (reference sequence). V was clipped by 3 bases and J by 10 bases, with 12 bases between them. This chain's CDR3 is CASSFGGQVYTF. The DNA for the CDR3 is TGTGCCAGCAGTTTCGGGGGGCAGGTCTACACCTTC.

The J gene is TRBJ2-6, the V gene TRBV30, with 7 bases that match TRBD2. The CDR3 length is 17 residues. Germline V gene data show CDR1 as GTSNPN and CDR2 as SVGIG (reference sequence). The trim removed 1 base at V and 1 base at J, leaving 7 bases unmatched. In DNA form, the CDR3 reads TGTGCCTGGAGTGGCGGCGGGGGTATGTCTGGGGCCAACGTCCTGACTTTC. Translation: CAWSGGGGMSGANVLTF.

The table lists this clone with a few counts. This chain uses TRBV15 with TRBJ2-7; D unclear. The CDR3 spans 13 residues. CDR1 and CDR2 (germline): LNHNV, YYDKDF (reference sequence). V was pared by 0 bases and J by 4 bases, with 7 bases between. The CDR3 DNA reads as TGTGCCACCAGCAGAGAAGCCATGTACGAGCAGTACTTC. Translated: CATSREAMYEQYF.